The text below deals with one T cell receptor beta chain. The clone's antigen remains unknown. No quality values exist for individual bases; no much larger clone is one base distant. The sample comes from a study of blood T cell repertoires in COVID-19 (dated by TCRdb to 2020 to 2022). In the study overall: Samples from collaborators originated in the United States, Italy and Spain and spanned both the acute and convalescent phases of COVID-19. Deeply sampled blood TCRbeta repertoires from subjects exposed to, actively infected with, or recovered from COVID-19 were included in the dataset. Nearly every sample came with metadata listing a de-identified subject ID, COVID-19 status, age in years and sex. The prospective study material was composed of cDNA or gDNA derived from T cells, B-cell-depleted T cells, or PBMCs. The samples were drawn from the first 160 participants of the ongoing ImmuneRACE study and from about 1,200 subjects provided by 6 global collaborators. The repertoires were made available in a free public database intended to serve as a resource for research on the immune response to SARS-CoV-2. Where HLA class I and class II types were available, the types were taken from metadata supplied by the sample provider, not from assay-based typing. The study at large found these results: The quantity of clinical and demographic metadata differed by source and by participant and was supplied without curation.

The collaborating institutions used their own protocols to collect whole blood in K2EDTA tubes. For TCRbeta analysis, collaborators shipped samples in one of three forms: frozen whole blood, isolated PBMCs, or DNA extracted from either of those sample types. Relative to germline, V is missing 4 bases and J is missing 7 bases, with 7 bases of the junction outside any gene match. CDR1 SGHRS and CDR2 YFSETQ are derived from the germline V gene. From cysteine to phenylalanine, the CDR3 is 14 amino acids long. Only the CDR3 portion is preserved as DNA: 42 bases, with reading frame beginning at the first base. TCRbeta CDR3 regions were amplified from genomic DNA using the immunoSEQ Assay, a bias-controlled multiplex PCR. Per the source publication's procedure: The number of nucleated cells in each sample was estimated from the amplification of reference gene primers within the assay. Sequence reads were collapsed and filtered to measure the absolute abundance of every unique TCRbeta CDR3 rearrangement. For each sample, productive Simpson clonality was calculated by taking the square root of Simpson's diversity index across productive rearrangements. In its TCRdb copy, this immuneACCESS table keeps in-frame sequences only and misses some clones. Where compared with another copy, unresolved V genes explain less than half of these, and the others have no known cause. That table gives V, J and clone size, and the DNA gave D and trimming. The sample includes 140,000 or so clones, with roughly 81% observed a single time. Roughly 2.7% of the sample comes from the top ten.

The source is a human donor with acute or convalescent COVID-19. The donor label of this sample is uncertain. The sample comprised peripheral blood. This sequence uses TRBV5-1 and TRBJ2-1; 8 middle bases align to TRBD1. CDR3 sequence: CASSTLTGGNEQFF. The DNA sequence is as follows: TGCGCCAGCAGCACCTTAACAGGGGGAAATGAGCAGTTCTTC.